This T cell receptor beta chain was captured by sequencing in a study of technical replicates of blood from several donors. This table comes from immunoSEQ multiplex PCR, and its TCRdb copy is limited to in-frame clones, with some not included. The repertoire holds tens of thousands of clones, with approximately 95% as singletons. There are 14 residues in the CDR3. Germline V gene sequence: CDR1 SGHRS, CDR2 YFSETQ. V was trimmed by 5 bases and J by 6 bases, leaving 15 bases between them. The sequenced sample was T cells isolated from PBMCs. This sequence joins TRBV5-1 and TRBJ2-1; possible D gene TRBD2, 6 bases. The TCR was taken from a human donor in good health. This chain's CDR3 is CASRTLAELNEQFF. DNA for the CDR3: TGCGCCAGCAGAACACTAGCCGAACTCAATGAGCAGTTCTTC.